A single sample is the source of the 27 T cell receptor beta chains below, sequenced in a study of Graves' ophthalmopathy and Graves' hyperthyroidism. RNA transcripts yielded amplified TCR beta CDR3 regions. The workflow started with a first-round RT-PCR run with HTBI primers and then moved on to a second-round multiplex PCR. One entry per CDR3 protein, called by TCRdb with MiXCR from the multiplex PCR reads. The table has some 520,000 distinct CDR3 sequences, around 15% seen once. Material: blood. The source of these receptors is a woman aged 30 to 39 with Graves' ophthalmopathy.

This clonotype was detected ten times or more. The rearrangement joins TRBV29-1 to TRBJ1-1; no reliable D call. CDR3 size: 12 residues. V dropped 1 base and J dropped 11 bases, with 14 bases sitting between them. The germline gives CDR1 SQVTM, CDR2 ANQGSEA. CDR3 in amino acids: CSVEGGPKNAFF. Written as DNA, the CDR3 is TGCAGCGTTGAAGGGGGTCCAAAGAATGCTTTCTTT.

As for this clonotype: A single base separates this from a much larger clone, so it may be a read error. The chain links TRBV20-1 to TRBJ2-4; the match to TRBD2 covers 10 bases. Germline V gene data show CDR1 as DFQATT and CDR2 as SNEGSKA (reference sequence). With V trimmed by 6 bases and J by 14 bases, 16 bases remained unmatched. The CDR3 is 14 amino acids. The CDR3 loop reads CSAIAGGEGETKYF. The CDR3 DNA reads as TGCAGTGCGATAGCGGGGGGCGAGGGAGAGACCAAGTACTTC.

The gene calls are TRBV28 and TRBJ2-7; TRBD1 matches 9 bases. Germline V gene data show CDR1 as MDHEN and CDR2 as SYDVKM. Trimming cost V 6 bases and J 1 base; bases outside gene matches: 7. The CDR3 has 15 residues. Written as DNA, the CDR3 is TGTGCCAGCAGCGGGGAGGACAGGGGTTCCTACGAGCAGTACTTC. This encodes CASSGEDRGSYEQYF.

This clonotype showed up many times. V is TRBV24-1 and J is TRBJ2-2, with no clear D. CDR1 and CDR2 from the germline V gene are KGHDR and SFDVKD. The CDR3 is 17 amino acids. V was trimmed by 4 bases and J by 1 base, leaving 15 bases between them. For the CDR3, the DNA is TGTGCCACCAGTGAACCAACAGCACGTAGGAACACCGGGGAGCTGTTTTTT. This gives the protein CATSEPTARRNTGELFF.

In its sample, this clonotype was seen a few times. In DNA form, the CDR3 reads TGTGCCAGCACTTCGCTACATCAGCCCCAGCATTTT. This codes for CASTSLHQPQHF. This sequence joins TRBV6-2 or TRBV6-3 and TRBJ1-5; no reliable D call. Germline CDR1 is MNHEY and CDR2 is SVGEGT. V lost 7 bases, J lost 5 bases, and 9 bases lay in between. The CDR3 consists of 12 residues.

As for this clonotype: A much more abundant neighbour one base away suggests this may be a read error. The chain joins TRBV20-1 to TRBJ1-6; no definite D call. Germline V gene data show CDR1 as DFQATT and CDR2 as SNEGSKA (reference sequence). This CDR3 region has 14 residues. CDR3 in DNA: TGCAGTGTCTATCCGAGCTCCTATAATTCACACCTCCACTTT. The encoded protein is CSVYPSSYNSHLHF.

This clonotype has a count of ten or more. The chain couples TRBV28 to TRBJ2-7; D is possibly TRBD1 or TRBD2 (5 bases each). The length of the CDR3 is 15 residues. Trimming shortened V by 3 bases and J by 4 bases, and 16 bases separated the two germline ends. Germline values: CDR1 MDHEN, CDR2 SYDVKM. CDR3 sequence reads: CASSFPEWGRYEQYF. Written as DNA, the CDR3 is TGTGCCAGCAGTTTCCCGGAGTGGGGGAGATACGAGCAGTACTTC.

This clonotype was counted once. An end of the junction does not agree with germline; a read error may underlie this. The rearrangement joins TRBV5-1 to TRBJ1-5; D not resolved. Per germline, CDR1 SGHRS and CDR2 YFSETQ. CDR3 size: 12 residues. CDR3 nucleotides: TGCGCCGGCAGCTTGGATGGTCAGCCCCAGCATTTT. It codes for CAGSLDGQPQHF.

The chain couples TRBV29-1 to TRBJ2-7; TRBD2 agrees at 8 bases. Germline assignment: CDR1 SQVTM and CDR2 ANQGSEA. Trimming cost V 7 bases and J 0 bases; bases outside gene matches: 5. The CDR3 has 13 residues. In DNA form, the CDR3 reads TGCAGCGCCCAAAGCGGGAGCTCCTACGAGCAGTACTTC. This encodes CSAQSGSSYEQYF.

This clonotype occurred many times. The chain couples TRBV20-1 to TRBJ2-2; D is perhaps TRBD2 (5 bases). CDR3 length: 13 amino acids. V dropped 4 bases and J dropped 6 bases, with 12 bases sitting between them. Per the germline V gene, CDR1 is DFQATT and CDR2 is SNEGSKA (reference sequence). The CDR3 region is CSAIVSEAGELFF. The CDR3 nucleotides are TGCAGTGCTATTGTGTCGGAGGCCGGGGAGCTGTTTTTT.

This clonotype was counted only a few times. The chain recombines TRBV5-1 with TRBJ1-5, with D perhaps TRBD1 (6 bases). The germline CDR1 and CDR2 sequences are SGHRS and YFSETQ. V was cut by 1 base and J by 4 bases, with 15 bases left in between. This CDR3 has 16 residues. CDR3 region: CASSLLPGEGNQPQHF. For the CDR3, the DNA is TGCGCCAGCAGCTTGCTTCCAGGGGAAGGTAATCAGCCCCAGCATTTT.

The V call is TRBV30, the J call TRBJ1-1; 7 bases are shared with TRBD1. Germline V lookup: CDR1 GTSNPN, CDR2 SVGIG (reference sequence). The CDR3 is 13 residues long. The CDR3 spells CACEGQPNTEAFF. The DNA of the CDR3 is TGTGCTTGTGAGGGACAGCCGAACACTGAAGCTTTCTTT.

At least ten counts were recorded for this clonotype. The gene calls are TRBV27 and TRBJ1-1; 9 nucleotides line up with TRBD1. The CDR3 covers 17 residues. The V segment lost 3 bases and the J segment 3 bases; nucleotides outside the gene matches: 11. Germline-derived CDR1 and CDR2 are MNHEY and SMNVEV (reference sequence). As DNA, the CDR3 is TGTGCCAGCAGTTTCACCTGGACAGGGGTAGGGCACACTGAAGCTTTCTTT. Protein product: CASSFTWTGVGHTEAFF.

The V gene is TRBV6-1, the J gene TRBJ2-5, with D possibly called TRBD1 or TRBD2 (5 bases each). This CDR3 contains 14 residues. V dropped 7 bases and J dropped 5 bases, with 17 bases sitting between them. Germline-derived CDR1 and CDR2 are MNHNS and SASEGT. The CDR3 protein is CASNAGTWMETQYF. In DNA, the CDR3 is TGTGCCAGCAACGCCGGGACCTGGATGGAGACCCAGTACTTC.

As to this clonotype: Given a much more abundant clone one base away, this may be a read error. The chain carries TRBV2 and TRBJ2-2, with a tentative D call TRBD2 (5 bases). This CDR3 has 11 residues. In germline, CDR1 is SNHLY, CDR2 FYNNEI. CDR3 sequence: CASSAGMELCF. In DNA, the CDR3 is TGTGCCAGCAGTGCGGGGATGGAGCTGTGTTTT.

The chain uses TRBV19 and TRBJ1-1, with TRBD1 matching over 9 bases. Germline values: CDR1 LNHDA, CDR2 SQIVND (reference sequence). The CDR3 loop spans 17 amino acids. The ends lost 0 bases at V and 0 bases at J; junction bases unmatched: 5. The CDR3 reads CASSIEGQGIMNTEAFF. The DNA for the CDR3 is TGTGCCAGTAGTATAGAAGGACAGGGGATAATGAACACTGAAGCTTTCTTT.

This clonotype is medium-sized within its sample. CDR3 protein: CASSKGTTEAFF. The CDR3 DNA reads TGTGCCAGCAGCAAAGGGACCACTGAAGCTTTCTTT. The chain joins TRBV6-5 to TRBJ1-1; perhaps TRBD1 as D (5 bases). V was trimmed by 6 bases and J by 4 bases, leaving 9 bases between them. Germline-derived CDR1 and CDR2 are MNHEY and SVGAGI. The CDR3 loop spans 12 amino acids.

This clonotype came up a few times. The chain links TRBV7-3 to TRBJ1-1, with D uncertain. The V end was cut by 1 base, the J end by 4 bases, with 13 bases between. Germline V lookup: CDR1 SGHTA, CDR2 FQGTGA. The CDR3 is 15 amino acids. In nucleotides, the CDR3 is TGTGCCAGCAGCTTAAATCCTGGGAGAACCACTGAAGCTTTCTTT. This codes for CASSLNPGRTTEAFF.

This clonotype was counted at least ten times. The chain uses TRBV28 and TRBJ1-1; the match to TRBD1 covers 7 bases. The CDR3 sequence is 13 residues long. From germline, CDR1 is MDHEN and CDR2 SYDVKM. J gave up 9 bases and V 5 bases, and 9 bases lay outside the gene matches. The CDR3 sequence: CASSPGQVGQAFF. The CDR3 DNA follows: TGTGCCAGCAGTCCCGGACAGGTTGGGCAAGCTTTCTTT.

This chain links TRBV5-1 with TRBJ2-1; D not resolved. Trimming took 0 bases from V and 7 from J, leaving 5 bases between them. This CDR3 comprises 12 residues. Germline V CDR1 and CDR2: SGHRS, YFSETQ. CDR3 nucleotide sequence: TGCGCCAGCAGCTTGGGGGGTAATGAGCAGTTCTTC. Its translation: CASSLGGNEQFF.

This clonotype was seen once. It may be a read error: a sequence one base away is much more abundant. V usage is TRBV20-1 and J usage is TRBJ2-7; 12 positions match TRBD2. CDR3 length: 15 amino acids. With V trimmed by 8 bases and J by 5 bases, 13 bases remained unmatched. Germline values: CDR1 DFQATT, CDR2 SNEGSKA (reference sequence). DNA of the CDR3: TGCAGTTCTTCTCAGACTAGCGGGAGTTCCCACGAGCAGTACTTC. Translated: CSSSQTSGSSHEQYF.

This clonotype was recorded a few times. As DNA, the CDR3 is TGCGCCAGCAGCTCCCCGAGCGGGGGATATGGCTACACCTTC. It is translated as CASSSPSGGYGYTF. The genes are TRBV4-1 and TRBJ1-2; TRBD1 might be the D (5 bases). The germline V and J ends were trimmed by 5 bases and 5 bases, with 15 bases remaining between them. CDR1 is MGHRA and CDR2 is YSYEKL in the germline V gene. The CDR3 consists of 14 residues.

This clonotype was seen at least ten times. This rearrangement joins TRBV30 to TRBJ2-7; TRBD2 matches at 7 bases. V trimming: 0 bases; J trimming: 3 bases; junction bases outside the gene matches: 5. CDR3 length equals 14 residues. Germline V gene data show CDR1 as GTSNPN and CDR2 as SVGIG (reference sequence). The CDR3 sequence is CAWSVQGDYYEQYF. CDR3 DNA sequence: TGTGCCTGGAGTGTACAAGGGGACTACTACGAGCAGTACTTC.

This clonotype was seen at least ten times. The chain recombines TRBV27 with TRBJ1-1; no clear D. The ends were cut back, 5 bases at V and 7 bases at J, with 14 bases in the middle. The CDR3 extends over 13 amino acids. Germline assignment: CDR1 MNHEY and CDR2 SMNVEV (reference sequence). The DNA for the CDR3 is TGTGCCAGCAGTCCAGGACGCGAACTTGAAGCTTTCTTT. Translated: CASSPGRELEAFF.

DNA of the CDR3: TGTGCCAGCAGTCCCACGCATGTTCGAACTACAGCTTTCTTT. Translated: CASSPTHVRTTAFF. The chain has TRBV12-3 or TRBV12-4 and TRBJ1-1; no reliable D call. The CDR3 has 14 residues. The V and J ends lost 5 bases and 10 bases respectively, with 20 bases between them.

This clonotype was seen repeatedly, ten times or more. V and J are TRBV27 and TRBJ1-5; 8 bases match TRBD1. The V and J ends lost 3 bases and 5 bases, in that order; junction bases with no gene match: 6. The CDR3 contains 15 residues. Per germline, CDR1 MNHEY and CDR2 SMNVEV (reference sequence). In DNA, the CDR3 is TGTGCCAGCAGTTTTGGACAGGGAGGCGATCAGCCCCAGCATTTT. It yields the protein CASSFGQGGDQPQHF.

CDR3 in amino acids: CASSRTSGSSTGETQYF. In nucleotides, the CDR3 is TGTGCCAGCAGTAGGACTAGCGGGAGCTCCACGGGAGAGACCCAGTACTTC. The chain is built from TRBV28 and TRBJ2-5, with 13 bases that match TRBD2. Germline V gene data show CDR1 as MDHEN and CDR2 as SYDVKM. CDR3 length equals 17 residues. With 5 bases clipped from V and 4 bases from J, the junction kept 10 bases outside the gene matches.